Following are 16 T cell receptor beta chains from one sample sequenced in a study of CD8+ T cells in alopecia areata. The treatment is: oral pan-JAK inhibitor, 5-10 mg twice daily. Following extraction, RNA underwent reverse transcription to cDNA, which served as the sequencing template. Produced via immunoSEQ multiplex PCR; TCRdb's table is partial and in-frame only. This repertoire shows hundreds of thousands of clones, roughly 64% found once; its top ten account for under 2%. The specimen comprised CD4+ T cells sorted from blood, sampled at week 24, from a patient treated with tofacitinib. The receptors come from a human donor with alopecia areata.

The J gene is TRBJ1-2, the V gene TRBV4-2, with D unclear. The CDR3 has 13 residues. The V end was cut by 4 bases, the J end by 4 bases, with 10 bases between. The germline gives CDR1 LGHNA, CDR2 YNFKEQ. CDR3 DNA: TGTGCCAGCAGCCCGGAAGGCCCCTATGGCTACACCTTC. Amino acids: CASSPEGPYGYTF.

This clone has just a few counts. The same CDR3 is also encoded by other DNA sequences in this sample. This chain connects TRBV6-1 to TRBJ2-2; D unclear. Per the germline V gene, CDR1 is MNHNS and CDR2 is SASEGT. The germline V and J ends were trimmed by 3 bases and 3 bases, with 5 bases remaining between them. This CDR3 comprises 13 residues. CDR3 amino acids: CASSEGYTGELFF. CDR3 sequence (DNA): TGTGCCAGCAGTGAGGGTTACACCGGGGAGCTGTTTTTT.

The rearrangement links TRBV5-4 to TRBJ2-5; D could derive from TRBD1 or TRBD2 (5 bases each). CDR3 size: 15 residues. V lost 2 bases and J lost 5, with 16 bases in between. Germline V gene data show CDR1 as SGHNT and CDR2 as YYREEE (reference sequence). CDR3 loop: CASSFGGEGRETQYF. The CDR3 DNA reads as TGTGCCAGCAGCTTTGGTGGCGAGGGGCGGGAGACCCAGTACTTC. The full variable domain, with the rest looked up from reference TRBV5-4 and TRBJ2-5, is ETGVTQSPTHLIKTRGQQVTLRCSSQSGHNTVSWYQQALGQGPQFIFQYYREEENGRGNFPPRFSGLQFPNYSSELNVNALELDDSALYLCASSFGGEGRETQYFGPGTRLLVL.

CDR3 residues: CASAYRDRDEKLFF. CDR3 DNA: TGCGCCAGCGCTTACCGGGACAGGGATGAAAAACTGTTTTTT. The V call is TRBV5-1, the J call TRBJ1-4; TRBD1 matches at 9 bases. J was trimmed by 6 bases and V by 7 bases; bases with no gene match: 7. Germline CDR1 and CDR2: SGHRS and YFSETQ. The CDR3 extends over 14 amino acids. Complete variable domain (other parts from reference TRBV5-1 and TRBJ1-4): KAGVTQTPRYLIKTRGQQVTLSCSPISGHRSVSWYQQTPGQGLQFLFEYFSETQRNKGNFPGRFSGRQFSNSRSEMNVSTLELGDSALYLCASAYRDRDEKLFFGSGTQLSVL.

V is TRBV5-1 and J is TRBJ2-1; maybe TRBD2 (6 bases). This CDR3 has 14 amino acids. The germline gives CDR1 SGHRS, CDR2 YFSETQ. Trimming took 5 bases from V and 6 from J, leaving 15 bases between them. The CDR3 DNA sequence: TGCGCCAGCAGACTGGCCCTCGGGGGCAATGAGCAGTTCTTC. Its translation is CASRLALGGNEQFF.

This clone was detected a few times. The chain employs TRBV7-6 and TRBJ2-6, with 10 bases aligning to TRBD1. V shed 1 base, J shed 0 bases, and the junction held 3 bases outside the gene matches. Germline V CDR1 and CDR2: SGHVS, FNYEAQ. This CDR3 has 18 amino acids. The CDR3 DNA sequence: TGTGCCAGCAGCTTAGAGGGACAGGGGCTCTCTGGGGCCAACGTCCTGACTTTC. It is translated as CASSLEGQGLSGANVLTF.

The rearrangement joins TRBV7-2 to TRBJ1-6, with D uncertain. Germline-derived CDR1 and CDR2 are SGHTA and FQGNSA. The germline V and J ends were trimmed by 3 bases and 0 bases, with 9 bases remaining between them. CDR3 length equals 16 residues. CDR3 residues: CASSFTQSSYNSPLHF. The CDR3 DNA sequence: TGTGCCAGCAGCTTTACCCAGAGCTCCTATAATTCACCCCTCCACTTT. Full variable domain (missing parts from reference TRBV7-2 and TRBJ1-6): GAGVSQSPSNKVTEKGKDVELRCDPISGHTALYWYRQSLGQGLEFLIYFQGNSAPDKSGLPSDRFSAERTGGSVSTLTIQRTQQEDSAVYLCASSFTQSSYNSPLHFGNGTRLTVT.

V usage is TRBV5-1 and J usage is TRBJ2-2; TRBD1 matches at 7 bases. The CDR3 loop spans 14 amino acids. Unmatched junction bases numbered 4, after V lost 4 bases and J lost 4 bases. The germline CDR1 and CDR2 sequences are SGHRS and YFSETQ. CDR3 in DNA: TGCGCCAGCAGCCCGAACAGGGGCACCGGGGAGCTGTTTTTT. This encodes CASSPNRGTGELFF.

The chain is built from TRBV11-2 and TRBJ2-3, with a possible D match to TRBD2 (5 bases). The CDR3 loop spans 13 amino acids. Trimming took 5 bases from V and 1 from J, leaving 7 bases between them. From germline, CDR1 is SGHAT and CDR2 FQNNGV. The CDR3 DNA reads TGTGCCAGCAGCGCAGCGGGCACAGATACGCAGTATTTT. Protein product: CASSAAGTDTQYF. Supplemented by reference TRBV11-2 and TRBJ2-3, the full variable domain reads EAGVAQSPRYKIIEKRQSVAFWCNPISGHATLYWYQQILGQGPKLLIQFQNNGVVDDSQLPKDRFSAERLKGVDSTLKIQPAKLEDSAVYLCASSAAGTDTQYFGPGTRLTVL.

The chain has TRBV25-1 and TRBJ1-1; the D is unclear. CDR3 size: 11 residues. The ends were cut back, 2 bases at V and 10 bases at J, with 8 bases in the middle. The germline V gene has CDR1 MGHDK and CDR2 SYGVNS. CDR3 in DNA: TGTGCCAGCAGTGAAACAAGTGGAGCTTTCTTT. Residues: CASSETSGAFF.

The chain links TRBV2 to TRBJ2-1, with D perhaps TRBD2 (5 bases). The length of the CDR3 is 11 residues. The ends were cut back, 6 bases at V and 7 bases at J, with 7 bases in the middle. Germline CDR1 and CDR2: SNHLY and FYNNEI. Written as DNA, the CDR3 is TGTGCCAGCAGGGAGGAAAATGAGCAGTTCTTC. It translates to CASREENEQFF.

The chain links TRBV9 to TRBJ1-1; the D is unclear. Per germline, CDR1 SGDLS and CDR2 YYNGEE. V was pared by 0 bases and J by 1 base, with 10 bases between. This CDR3 is 15 amino acids long. CDR3 sequence reads: CASSVDQAGNTEAFF. The CDR3 DNA is TGTGCCAGCAGCGTAGACCAGGCTGGGAACACTGAAGCTTTCTTT.

The chain combines TRBV7-9 with TRBJ1-5; D gene ambiguous. This CDR3 spans 12 amino acids. Germline CDR1 and CDR2: SEHNR and FQNEAQ (reference sequence). Trimming stripped 5 bases from V and 4 bases from J, with 6 bases between. CDR3 amino acids: CASSPSNQPQHF. Here the CDR3 DNA reads TGTGCCAGCAGCCCATCGAATCAGCCCCAGCATTTT. Based on the CDR3 plus reference TRBV7-9 and TRBJ1-5, the full variable domain is DTGVSQNPRHKITKRGQNVTFRCDPISEHNRLYWYRQTLGQGPEFLTYFQNEAQLEKSRLLSDRFSAERPKGSFSTLEIQRTEQGDSAMYLCASSPSNQPQHFGDGTRLSIL.

CDR3 nucleotides: TGTGCCTGGAGTATCAGGACGAGCTCCTACGAGCAGTACTTC. As protein: CAWSIRTSSYEQYF. V is TRBV30 and J is TRBJ2-7; D unresolved. The CDR3 contains 14 residues. The germline V gene has CDR1 GTSNPN and CDR2 SVGIG (reference sequence). V lost 2 bases, J lost 0 bases, and 11 bases lay in between.

This clone has a handful of counts. The V call is TRBV4-2, the J call TRBJ1-2; no reliable D call. V was trimmed by 0 bases and J by 2 bases, leaving 10 bases between them. Germline V lookup: CDR1 LGHNA, CDR2 YNFKEQ. The CDR3 is 15 residues long. The CDR3 DNA is TGTGCCAGCAGCCAAGAGTTTGTGGCAAACTATGGCTACACCTTC. Its translation: CASSQEFVANYGYTF.

This chain connects TRBV25-1 to TRBJ1-6; D remains ambiguous. Per the germline V gene, CDR1 is MGHDK and CDR2 is SYGVNS. Trimming took off 6 bases at V and 5 bases at J, with 5 bases between the two ends. The CDR3 runs to 12 residues. CDR3 bases: TGTGCCAGCAGCGCGAATAATTCACCCCTCCACTTT. It translates to CASSANNSPLHF. Combining the CDR3 with reference TRBV25-1 and TRBJ1-6 gives the whole variable domain EADIYQTPRYLVIGTGKKITLECSQTMGHDKMYWYQQDPGMELHLIHYSYGVNSTEKGDLSSESTVSRIRTEHFPLTLESARPSHTSQYLCASSANNSPLHFGNGTRLTVT.